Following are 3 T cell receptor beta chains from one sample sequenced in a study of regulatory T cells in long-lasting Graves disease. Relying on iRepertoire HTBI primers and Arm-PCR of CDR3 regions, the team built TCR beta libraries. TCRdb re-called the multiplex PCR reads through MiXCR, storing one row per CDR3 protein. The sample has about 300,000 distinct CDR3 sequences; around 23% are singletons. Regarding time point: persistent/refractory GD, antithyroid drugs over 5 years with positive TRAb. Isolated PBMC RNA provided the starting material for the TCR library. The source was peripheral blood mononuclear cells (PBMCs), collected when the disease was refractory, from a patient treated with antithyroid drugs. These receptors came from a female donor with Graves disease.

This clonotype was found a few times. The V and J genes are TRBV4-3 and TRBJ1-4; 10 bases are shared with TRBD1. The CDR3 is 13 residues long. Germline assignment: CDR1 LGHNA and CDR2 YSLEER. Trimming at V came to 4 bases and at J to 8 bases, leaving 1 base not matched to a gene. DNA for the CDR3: TGCGCCAGCAGCCGGGACAGGGGAGAAAAACTGTTTTTT. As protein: CASSRDRGEKLFF.

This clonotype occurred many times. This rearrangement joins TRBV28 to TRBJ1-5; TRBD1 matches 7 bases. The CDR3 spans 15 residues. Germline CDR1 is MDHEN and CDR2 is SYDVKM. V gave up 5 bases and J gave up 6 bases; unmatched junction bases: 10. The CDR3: CASSPATGSGQPQHF. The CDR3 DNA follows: TGTGCCAGCAGTCCCGCGACAGGGTCTGGTCAGCCCCAGCATTTT.

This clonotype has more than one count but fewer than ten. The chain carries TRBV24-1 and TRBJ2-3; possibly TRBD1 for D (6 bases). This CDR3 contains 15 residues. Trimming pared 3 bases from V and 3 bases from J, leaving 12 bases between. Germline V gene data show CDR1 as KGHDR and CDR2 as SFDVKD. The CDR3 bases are TGTGCCACCAGTGATCCCCCACAGGGAACAGATACGCAGTATTTT. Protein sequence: CATSDPPQGTDTQYF.